The 28 T cell receptor beta chains given below trace back to one sample, sequenced in a study of blood T cell repertoires in COVID-19. Using immunoSEQ multiplex PCR, the repertoire was profiled, and TCRdb retains in-frame clones only, with some absent. Of approximately 58,000 clones in the sample, 75% to 85% were seen once. Sequencing was done on a sample of peripheral blood. The receptors shown here come from a man in his sixties with COVID-19, enrolled during active disease.

The V and J genes are TRBV7-2 and TRBJ1-2; 10 nucleotides align to TRBD1. Germline lookup yields CDR1 SGHTA and CDR2 FQGNSA. V shed 3 bases, J shed 4 bases, and the junction held 5 bases outside the gene matches. The CDR3 spans 15 residues. The CDR3: CASSLGTGASYGYTF. DNA for the CDR3: TGTGCCAGCAGCTTGGGGACAGGGGCGAGCTATGGCTACACCTTC.

The J gene is TRBJ1-1, the V gene TRBV29-1; 9 bases map to TRBD1. CDR3 length equals 15 residues. The junction had 10 bases not matched to a gene; V was cut back by 0 bases and J by 8 bases. Per germline, CDR1 SQVTM and CDR2 ANQGSEA. CDR3 in amino acids: CSVEDRGQGLPEAFF. In nucleotides, the CDR3 is TGCAGCGTTGAAGATAGGGGACAGGGCCTACCAGAAGCTTTCTTT.

In its sample, this clone was seen once. The gene calls are TRBV24-1 and TRBJ2-3; 9 bases are a match to TRBD2. CDR3 length: 14 amino acids. Germline-derived CDR1 and CDR2 are KGHDR and SFDVKD. V dropped 9 bases and J dropped 5; count of bases not matched to a gene: 8. The CDR3 is CATSLGGGGDTQYF. CDR3 sequence (DNA): TGTGCCACCTCATTGGGCGGGGGGGGAGATACGCAGTATTTT.

This clone was seen just once. The V and J genes are TRBV24-1 and TRBJ2-1; 12 bases map to TRBD2. The CDR3 extends over 15 amino acids. Per germline, CDR1 KGHDR and CDR2 SFDVKD. V trimming: 4 bases; J trimming: 4 bases; junction bases outside the gene matches: 1. The CDR3 is CATSEGTSGYNEQFF. The CDR3 DNA follows: TGTGCCACCAGTGAAGGGACTAGCGGGTACAATGAGCAGTTCTTC.

The chain recombines TRBV14 with TRBJ1-1; D unresolved. The CDR3 is 14 residues long. The germline CDR1 and CDR2 sequences are SGHDN and FVKESK. V lost 1 base and J 6 bases, leaving 12 bases between the germline ends. CDR3 amino acids: CASSQVYGGAEAFF. The CDR3 DNA follows: TGTGCCAGCAGCCAAGTTTACGGAGGAGCTGAAGCTTTCTTT.

V gene TRBV6-5 combines with J gene TRBJ1-1; 9 bases agree with TRBD1. The trim removed 6 bases at V and 4 bases at J, leaving 3 bases unmatched. Germline CDR1 reads MNHEY; CDR2 reads SVGAGI. This CDR3 comprises 13 residues. The CDR3 sequence: CASRDRGSTEAFF. The CDR3 bases are TGTGCCAGCAGAGACAGGGGGAGCACTGAAGCTTTCTTT.

The chain combines TRBV6-2 or TRBV6-3 with TRBJ2-1, with a weak D call TRBD1 (6 bases). The CDR3 sequence is 15 residues long. V was trimmed by 1 base and J by 7 bases, leaving 14 bases between them. Germline V gives CDR1 MNHEY, CDR2 SVGEGT. The CDR3 reads CASSYFKGGLNEQFF. The DNA for the CDR3 is TGTGCCAGCAGTTACTTCAAAGGGGGTTTGAATGAGCAGTTCTTC.

The chain links TRBV7-6 to TRBJ2-3, with TRBD2 matching 13 bases. There are 17 residues in the CDR3. Germline assignment: CDR1 SGHVS and CDR2 FNYEAQ. With 1 base clipped from V and 3 bases from J, the junction kept 4 bases outside the gene matches. DNA for the CDR3: TGTGCCAGCAGCTTAGAGACTAGCGGGAGGCCGACAGATACGCAGTATTTT. It codes for CASSLETSGRPTDTQYF.

The chain recombines TRBV5-6 with TRBJ2-1, with 7 positions matching TRBD1. The CDR3 contains 15 residues. Germline V lookup: CDR1 SGHDT, CDR2 YYEEEE. The ends lost 3 bases at V and 1 base at J; junction bases unmatched: 4. CDR3 amino acids: CASSWMDRSYNEQFF. CDR3 DNA sequence: TGTGCCAGCAGCTGGATGGACAGGTCCTACAATGAGCAGTTCTTC.

The CDR3: CATSDRGTGGEETQYF. The CDR3 coding sequence is TGTGCCACCAGTGATCGCGGGACAGGGGGGGAGGAGACCCAGTACTTC. The chain recombines TRBV24-1 with TRBJ2-5, with TRBD1 identical over 11 bases. The germline V gene encodes CDR1 KGHDR and CDR2 SFDVKD. V shed 3 bases, J shed 5 bases, and the junction held 7 bases outside the gene matches. The CDR3 consists of 16 residues.

This clone was seen only once. This chain links TRBV5-6 with TRBJ1-1; D unresolved. The V end was cut by 4 bases, the J end by 10 bases, with 11 bases between. The germline V gene encodes CDR1 SGHDT and CDR2 YYEEEE. The CDR3 has 11 amino acids. The CDR3 region has the DNA TGTGCCAGCAGCACCGCCGGAGCAGCTTTCTTT. It yields the protein CASSTAGAAFF.

This chain connects TRBV4-1 to TRBJ2-1; 8 nucleotides agree with TRBD2. Germline V lookup: CDR1 MGHRA, CDR2 YSYEKL. V was pared by 6 bases and J by 0 bases, with 4 bases of the junction left unmatched. CDR3 size: 15 residues. The CDR3 reads CASSLAGTSYNEQFF. CDR3 coding DNA: TGCGCCAGCAGTCTAGCGGGTACCTCCTACAATGAGCAGTTCTTC.

This chain links TRBV5-1 with TRBJ2-7; 7 nucleotides align to TRBD2. CDR3 length: 12 amino acids. J lost 5 bases, V lost 6 bases, and 5 bases had no gene match. The V gene's germline CDR1 is SGHRS and CDR2 YFSETQ. The CDR3: CASTREGHEQYF. In DNA, the CDR3 is TGCGCCAGCACCAGGGAGGGTCACGAGCAGTACTTC.

The chain is built from TRBV14 and TRBJ1-2; D remains ambiguous. The CDR3 consists of 13 residues. V lost 0 bases, J lost 4 bases, and 6 bases lay in between. CDR1 is SGHDN and CDR2 is FVKESK in the germline V gene. CDR3 in DNA: TGTGCCAGCAGCCAAGATCTTTTCTATGGCTACACCTTC. Protein: CASSQDLFYGYTF.

The chain is built from TRBV5-6 and TRBJ1-3; weak D call: TRBD1 (5 bases). CDR3 length: 14 residues. V was pared by 1 base and J by 5 bases, with 10 bases between. CDR1 is SGHDT and CDR2 is YYEEEE in the germline V gene. CDR3 protein: CASSLPGGRNTIYF. The CDR3 bases are TGTGCCAGCAGCTTGCCGGGGGGAAGAAACACCATATATTTT.

The chain links TRBV11-2 to TRBJ2-2; 9 bases are shared with TRBD1. Germline CDR1 and CDR2: SGHAT and FQNNGV. CDR3 length: 15 residues. V was pared by 5 bases and J by 5 bases, with 6 bases of the junction left unmatched. Written as DNA, the CDR3 is TGTGCCAGCAGCCCCACCGGACAGGGGACCGGGGAGCTGTTTTTT. Its translation: CASSPTGQGTGELFF.

V gene TRBV7-2 combines with J gene TRBJ2-1, with D perhaps TRBD2 (6 bases). This CDR3 comprises 15 residues. CDR1 is SGHTA, CDR2 FQGNSA, per germline. Deletions cut 5 bases from V and 3 bases from J, with 14 bases between. CDR3 sequence: CASSPRGGNYNEQFF. Here the CDR3 DNA reads TGTGCCAGCAGCCCGCGGGGCGGAAACTACAATGAGCAGTTCTTC.

The CDR3 sequence is CASSAPNGHELIGNQPQHF. The CDR3 bases are TGTGCCAGCAGTGCCCCTAATGGGCATGAACTCATAGGCAATCAGCCCCAGCATTTT. The chain employs TRBV2 and TRBJ1-5; D gene ambiguous. This CDR3 is 19 amino acids long. The germline gives CDR1 SNHLY, CDR2 FYNNEI. Trimming stripped 4 bases from V and 2 bases from J, with 24 bases between.

The rearrangement uses TRBV6-2 or TRBV6-3 and TRBJ2-1, with TRBD1 as a possible D gene (5 bases). Germline V gene data show CDR1 as MNHEY and CDR2 as SVGEGT. The CDR3 contains 17 residues. Trimming took 4 bases from V and 0 from J, leaving 16 bases between them. Written as DNA, the CDR3 is TGTGCCAGCAGTTTCCGACGCGGACAACACTCCTACAATGAGCAGTTCTTC. This sequence encodes CASSFRRGQHSYNEQFF.

The chain couples TRBV6-5 to TRBJ1-6, with 7 bases fitting TRBD1. Trimming cost V 4 bases and J 5 bases; bases outside gene matches: 2. The CDR3 is made up of 14 amino acids. The germline CDR1 and CDR2 sequences are MNHEY and SVGAGI. CDR3 DNA: TGTGCCAGCAGTTCCGGGACAGATAATTCACCCCTCCACTTT. It encodes CASSSGTDNSPLHF.

The genes are TRBV7-9 and TRBJ2-7; perhaps TRBD2 as D (6 bases). This CDR3 contains 14 residues. Germline V lookup: CDR1 SEHNR, CDR2 FQNEAQ (reference sequence). V was pared by 3 bases and J by 3 bases, with 12 bases between. CDR3 protein: CASSLEGRSYEQYF. The CDR3 DNA is TGTGCCAGCAGCTTGGAGGGAAGAAGCTACGAGCAGTACTTC.

The chain carries TRBV5-4 and TRBJ2-5, with a tentative D call TRBD2 (5 bases). The germline CDR1 and CDR2 sequences are SGHNT and YYREEE (reference sequence). Trimming cost V 0 bases and J 4 bases, with 10 bases left between them. The CDR3 runs 14 residues. The CDR3: CASSLARDRETQYF. The CDR3 nucleotides are TGTGCCAGCAGCTTGGCACGGGATCGAGAGACCCAGTACTTC.

The V and J genes are TRBV29-1 and TRBJ1-1, with D perhaps TRBD1 (6 bases). Trimming took off 7 bases at V and 3 bases at J, with 12 bases between the two ends. This CDR3 contains 12 residues. Germline CDR1 reads SQVTM; CDR2 reads ANQGSEA. CDR3 protein: CSGHRVDTEAFF. The CDR3 coding sequence is TGCAGCGGTCACAGGGTTGACACTGAAGCTTTCTTT. The variable domain in full, completed from reference TRBV29-1 and TRBJ1-1, reads SAVISQKPSRDICQRGTSLTIQCQVDSQVTMMFWYRQQPGQSLTLIATANQGSEATYESGFVIDKFPISRPNLTFSTLTVSNMSPEDSSIYLCSGHRVDTEAFFGQGTRLTVV.

V is TRBV27 and J is TRBJ2-1, with 9 bases identical to TRBD2. Germline loops: CDR1 MNHEY, CDR2 SMNVEV (reference sequence). There are 15 residues in the CDR3. Trimming took 11 bases from V and 4 from J; bases not matched to a gene: 12. CDR3 in amino acids: CAASRQAGGYNEQFF. For the CDR3, the DNA is TGTGCCGCCTCCCGCCAAGCGGGAGGATACAATGAGCAGTTCTTC.

The gene calls are TRBV2 and TRBJ2-5; 11 bases align to TRBD1. This CDR3 contains 18 residues. J gave up 4 bases and V 2 bases, and 12 bases lay outside the gene matches. The V gene's germline CDR1 is SNHLY and CDR2 FYNNEI. The CDR3 is CASSELRTGGLRGETQYF. Here the CDR3 DNA reads TGTGCCAGCAGTGAACTGAGGACAGGGGGCTTACGGGGAGAGACCCAGTACTTC.

The V call is TRBV7-2, the J call TRBJ2-3; TRBD1 matches at 7 bases. Trimming removed 3 bases from V and 1 base from J; junction bases left unmatched: 1. Germline V gives CDR1 SGHTA, CDR2 FQGNSA. This CDR3 contains 14 residues. The CDR3 DNA is TGTGCCAGCAGCTTCGACAGGGGCACAGATACGCAGTATTTT. Translated, it gives CASSFDRGTDTQYF. The complete variable domain, with remaining parts taken from reference TRBV7-2 and TRBJ2-3, reads GAGVSQSPSNKVTEKGKDVELRCDPISGHTALYWYRQSLGQGLEFLIYFQGNSAPDKSGLPSDRFSAERTGGSVSTLTIQRTQQEDSAVYLCASSFDRGTDTQYFGPGTRLTVL.

The chain links TRBV10-3 to TRBJ2-5, with 7 positions matching TRBD2. The CDR3 totals 15 residues. Germline V gene data show CDR1 as ENHRY and CDR2 as SYGVKD. V gave up 3 bases and J gave up 5 bases; unmatched junction bases: 9. The CDR3 region has the DNA TGTGCCATCAGTGAAACTCGCGGGAGTGGTGAGACCCAGTACTTC. Translating gives CAISETRGSGETQYF.

V gene TRBV6-1 combines with J gene TRBJ1-6, with 10 bases that match TRBD1. CDR3 size: 15 residues. V was pared by 0 bases and J by 9 bases, with 2 bases of the junction left unmatched. Germline V gene sequence: CDR1 MNHNS, CDR2 SASEGT. Here the CDR3 DNA reads TGTGCCAGCAGTGAAGCCGGGACAGGGGTTTCACCCCTCCACTTT. It specifies CASSEAGTGVSPLHF.